This T cell receptor (beta chain) was sequenced for a study of T cell clonotyping in hematopoietic cell transplantation (dated by TCRdb to the early 2020s). With respect to the entire study: Pretransplant recipient samples were obtained after cytoreduction. Recruitment of patients ran from September 2015 to early 2017, and follow-up continued until late 2020 or until death. The study collected some 150 blood samples from 35 consecutive transplant recipients and their related donors.

The immunoSEQ assay, a bias-controlled multiplex PCR using V- and J-specific primers, was used to amplify TCR beta CDR3 regions from genomic DNA. A proprietary barcode and Illumina adapter sequences were added to the CDR3 amplicons in a second PCR step. CDR3 libraries were sequenced on an Illumina MiSeq instrument. Per the authors' processing: immunoSEQ Analyzer 3.0 was used for export and quality control, with R Bioconductor and Immunarch used for downstream analyses. Only productive rearrangements in the normalized downsampled data set went into calculating the repertoire metrics. Pathologically expanded clonotypes were defined as those larger than 5 templates in the normalized cohort. Repertoire diversity was measured with the Inverse Simpson Index. CMV-specificity analyses were carried out on the non-normalized data set to capture all clonotypes. The table was pulled from immuneACCESS by TCRdb, which kept in-frame rearrangements only. Such tables lose some clones; where checked, under half of the loss comes from unresolved V genes, and the rest has no known cause. V, J and clone size are those of that table, while D and trimming were read from the DNA. Recorded for this sample are roughly 48,000 clones; roughly 85% of them occurred a single time. Roughly 5.5% of the sample goes to the ten largest clones.

From cysteine to phenylalanine, the CDR3 is 14 amino acids long. Left in the record is the CDR3 DNA by itself, 42 bases read in frame from the first base. Trimming costs V 10 bases and J 7 bases, and their ends lie 17 bases apart. The CDR1 and CDR2 encoded by the germline V gene are ENHRY and SYGVKD. This specimen's time point label, interpreted: recipient sample about 28 days before transplant, after cytoreduction. Blood from recipients was drawn roughly 28 days before transplant, then again at days 30, 100 and 180 after transplant. Nuclei Lysis Solution was used to extract genomic DNA from fresh or cryopreserved unfractionated peripheral blood mononuclear cells. Overall results and qualifications from the work: Recipient repertoires showed only a small fraction of overlap with donor repertoires, and over 97% appeared de novo at the given depth. Inverse Simpson Index values from donors and from recipients before transplant predicted broader TCR repertoire diversity after transplant. A decrease in recipient TCR diversity was observed after transplant, and a progressive increase in pathologically expanded clonotypes was seen from day 30 to day 180. The sample size was limited, and because cells were not sorted, the contributions of CD4 and CD8 repertoires could not be separated.

To note about this clone: The clone's antigen remains unknown. Within one base of it there is no much larger clone, and no base qualities were kept.

The receptor chain draws on TRBV10-3 and TRBJ1-6; perhaps TRBD1 is the D gene, with 6 bases matching. This sample comprised peripheral blood mononuclear cells, obtained before stem cell transplant. The receptor's source is a man aged 60-69 years with myelodysplastic syndrome. Some clones in this sample may be carry-over from other donors' samples. The DNA sequence is TGTGCCACCAACCCCAGGGGAACAAATTCACCCCTCCACTTT. Translated, it gives CATNPRGTNSPLHF.